This T cell receptor (beta chain) was observed in a study of CD8 T cells in Susac syndrome. Study-wide context: Among sequenced Susac syndrome patients, over 5 had active disease and roughly eight were in remission.

Worth noting for this clonotype: Antigen unknown.

When the RNA was reverse transcribed, random hexamers were used with an input of 0.5 to 1 ug. TCRdb processed the immunoSEQ multiplex PCR reads anew with MiXCR; each CDR3 protein has one entry. This table has under 200,000 distinct CDR3 sequences, 90% to 97% appearing once. Between the trimmed V and J ends, which lost 5 bases and 2 bases, there was a span of 9 bases. Germline lookup yields CDR1 SQVTM and CDR2 ANQGSEA. CDR3 length: 12 residues. General study points: Clonal expansion was not observed in the Susac syndrome CD4+ T cell repertoires. A relatively small number of individuals underwent TCR sequencing and HLA analysis.

Sequenced input: CD4+ T cells from PBMCs. The chain links TRBV29-1 to TRBJ1-2; D gene ambiguous. The TCR sequence derives from a human donor with Susac syndrome. The CDR3 DNA reads as TGCAGCGTTCTGCTGGGAAACTATGGCTACACCTTC. It codes for CSVLLGNYGYTF. The full variable domain, its missing parts supplied by reference TRBV29-1 and TRBJ1-2, is SAVISQKPSRDICQRGTSLTIQCQVDSQVTMMFWYRQQPGQSLTLIATANQGSEATYESGFVIDKFPISRPNLTFSTLTVSNMSPEDSSIYLCSVLLGNYGYTFGSGTRLTVV.